Below, 23 T cell receptor beta chains from the same sample are listed, as sequenced in a study of blood T cells in healthy people across ages. It was with a sample-barcoded 5' primer and a J-beta primer mix that a second PCR of roughly 6 to 11 cycles was run. MiXCR, applied by TCRdb to the 5' RACE reads, yields one record per CDR3 protein. The data hold more than 550,000 distinct CDR3 sequences, with approximately 21% observed a single time. Sequences were obtained from blood. Receptor source: a man between 65 and 85 years old in good health.

The chain joins TRBV6-5 to TRBJ2-3, with TRBD2 matching 8 bases. The CDR3 spans 17 residues. V shed 6 bases, J shed 0 bases, and the junction held 11 bases outside the gene matches. Per germline, CDR1 MNHEY and CDR2 SVGAGI. CDR3 amino acids: CASSKSGGPPSTDTQYF. The CDR3 nucleotides read TGTGCCAGCAGCAAAAGCGGGGGACCACCAAGCACAGATACGCAGTATTTT.

In this sample, this clonotype turned up a few times. This chain's CDR3 is CASSQGGGPIGADTQYF. The CDR3 bases are TGCGCCAGCAGCCAAGGAGGGGGCCCCATAGGTGCAGATACGCAGTATTTT. The chain uses TRBV4-3 and TRBJ2-3; 7 nucleotides line up with TRBD1. The CDR3 runs 17 residues. CDR1 and CDR2 (germline): LGHNA, YSLEER. Unmatched junction bases numbered 11, after V lost 1 base and J lost 4 bases.

This chain joins TRBV20-1 and TRBJ1-3; perhaps TRBD1 as D (5 bases). This CDR3 comprises 16 residues. Germline values: CDR1 DFQATT, CDR2 SNEGSKA (reference sequence). Trimming pared 0 bases from V and 1 base from J, leaving 13 bases between. CDR3 in DNA: TGCAGTGCTAGAGAATCAGGGTTTAGGTCTGGAAACACCATATATTTT. Its translation: CSARESGFRSGNTIYF.

The rearrangement uses TRBV2 and TRBJ2-1; 7 nucleotides agree with TRBD2. J was trimmed by 0 bases and V by 10 bases; bases with no gene match: 3. The CDR3 loop spans 13 amino acids. The V gene's germline CDR1 is SNHLY and CDR2 FYNNEI. In DNA form, the CDR3 reads TGTGCCACCCCTAGCGGCTCCTACAATGAGCAGTTCTTC. It encodes CATPSGSYNEQFF. Full variable domain (remainder filled in from reference TRBV2 and TRBJ2-1): EPEVTQTPSHQVTQMGQEVILRCVPISNHLYFYWYRQILGQKVEFLVSFYNNEISEKSEIFDDQFSVERPDGSNFTLKIRSTKLEDSAMYFCATPSGSYNEQFFGPGTRLTVL.

The CDR3 region has the DNA TGCAGTGCGACTGGGGCAGGGAATCAGCCCCAGCATTTT. Translating it yields CSATGAGNQPQHF. The rearrangement uses TRBV20-1 and TRBJ1-5, with D possibly TRBD1 on 5 matching bases. The CDR3 covers 13 residues. V was trimmed by 6 bases and J by 4 bases, leaving 13 bases between them. Germline-derived CDR1 and CDR2 are DFQATT and SNEGSKA (reference sequence).

Of note for this clonotype: The germline gene is not matched at one end of the junction; a read error may be the cause. The chain joins TRBV11-2 to TRBJ1-3, with 7 bases fitting TRBD1. CDR1 and CDR2 (germline): SGHAT, FQNNGV. This CDR3 region has 15 residues. For the CDR3, the DNA is TGTGCCAGCAGCTTGGACAGGCTGAATGGAAACACCACATATTTT. Translated: CASSLDRLNGNTTYF.

This clonotype was counted only a few times. The gene calls are TRBV5-1 and TRBJ1-4, with 8 bases matching TRBD1. The CDR3 is 15 residues long. After removal of 4 bases from V and 5 bases from J, the junction contained 7 bases not matched to a gene. Germline CDR1 reads SGHRS; CDR2 reads YFSETQ. The CDR3 nucleotides are TGCGCCAGCAGCAATCCGGGACAGGCAAATGAAAAACTGTTTTTT. The encoded protein is CASSNPGQANEKLFF.

This sequence joins TRBV27 and TRBJ2-3; possibly TRBD2 for D (6 bases). CDR1 is MNHEY, CDR2 SMNVEV, per germline (reference sequence). CDR3 length equals 15 residues. V was cut by 2 bases and J by 11 bases, with 20 bases left in between. The CDR3 spells CASSLTGVVKVLQYF. For the CDR3, the DNA is TGTGCCAGCAGTTTAACGGGGGTGGTCAAGGTCTTGCAGTATTTT.

Many counts were recorded for this clonotype. CDR3 nucleotides: TGTGCCAGCAGCTTAGTTGTCACTGAAGCTTTCTTT. Amino acid sequence: CASSLVVTEAFF. This rearrangement joins TRBV7-6 to TRBJ1-1; the D is unclear. Trimming took off 1 base at V and 4 bases at J, with 4 bases between the two ends. CDR1 is SGHVS and CDR2 is FNYEAQ in the germline V gene. The CDR3 sequence is 12 residues long.

The V and J genes are TRBV9 and TRBJ2-5; 10 nucleotides align to TRBD2. The end of the DNA is better explained by TRBJ2-1, so the J call may be wrong. The CDR3 runs to 15 residues. Per germline, CDR1 SGDLS and CDR2 YYNGEE. CDR3 sequence (DNA): TGTGCCAGCAGCGTAGGGCTAGCGGGGGTGAATGAGCAGTTCTTC. This encodes CASSVGLAGVNEQFF.

This clonotype has more than one count but fewer than ten. The chain has TRBV9 and TRBJ2-1; D might be TRBD1 (6 bases). The length of the CDR3 is 15 residues. The V and J ends lost 0 bases and 4 bases respectively, with 11 bases between them. The germline gives CDR1 SGDLS, CDR2 YYNGEE. The CDR3 sequence: CASSVEGVPYNEQFF. In DNA, the CDR3 is TGTGCCAGCAGCGTAGAGGGGGTACCTTACAATGAGCAGTTCTTC.

This chain links TRBV12-3 or TRBV12-4 with TRBJ2-5, with D perhaps TRBD1 (6 bases). The DNA matches TRBJ2-1 better at its end, which makes the J call doubtful. The CDR3 runs 11 residues. CDR3 sequence (DNA): TGTGCCAGCAGTGTACAGGGTAAGCAGTTCTTC. This sequence encodes CASSVQGKQFF.

CDR3 coding DNA: TGCGCCAGCAGCTTAGTTCCTAGCGGGGGGCAAAACATTCAGTACTTC. Translating gives CASSLVPSGGQNIQYF. The chain carries TRBV5-1 and TRBJ2-4; 11 bases align to TRBD2. The CDR3 has 16 amino acids. Germline CDR1 and CDR2: SGHRS and YFSETQ. With V trimmed by 2 bases and J by 5 bases, 6 bases remained unmatched.

The CDR3 nucleotides are TGCGCCAGCAGCCAAGGAGGACAGGGAGGTGAAAAACTGTTTTTT. As protein: CASSQGGQGGEKLFF. This chain links TRBV4-1 with TRBJ1-4; TRBD1 agrees at 8 bases. The CDR3 runs to 15 residues. V shed 1 base, J shed 7 bases, and the junction held 5 bases outside the gene matches. Germline V CDR1 and CDR2: MGHRA, YSYEKL.

The chain joins TRBV6-5 to TRBJ2-5, with TRBD1 matching 9 bases. The V segment lost 10 bases and the J segment 1 base; nucleotides outside the gene matches: 4. CDR1 is MNHEY, CDR2 SVGAGI, per germline. This CDR3 has 13 residues. As DNA, the CDR3 is TGTGCCAACAGGGGACAGGGCCAAGAGACCCAGTACTTC. It codes for CANRGQGQETQYF.

This clonotype was counted a few times. The conserved final phenylalanine or tryptophan is absent from the CDR3, which likely points to a read error. This chain links TRBV10-3 with TRBJ2-1, with 8 bases lining up with TRBD1. The J call is in doubt because the DNA end fits TRBJ2-7 better. CDR1 ENHRY and CDR2 SYGVKD come from the germline V gene. The CDR3 extends over 12 amino acids. CDR3 DNA: TGTGCCATCAGTGACCAGACAGGGGCACAGTACGTC. As protein: CAISDQTGAQYV.

The genes are TRBV5-1 and TRBJ1-1; D may be TRBD1 (6 bases). The CDR3 runs 15 residues. V lost 3 bases to trimming and J lost 1 base, with 13 bases between them. Germline CDR1 and CDR2: SGHRS and YFSETQ. The CDR3 loop is CASSSLGTSNTEAFF. CDR3 DNA sequence: TGCGCCAGCAGCTCGCTCGGGACATCGAACACTGAAGCTTTCTTT.

This clonotype showed up just a few times. This chain links TRBV5-1 with TRBJ2-3, with 10 bases lining up with TRBD2. With 2 bases clipped from V and 0 bases from J, the junction kept 3 bases outside the gene matches. The CDR3 consists of 16 residues. Germline loops: CDR1 SGHRS, CDR2 YFSETQ. The CDR3 sequence is CASSFILAGSTDTQYF. In DNA, the CDR3 is TGCGCCAGCAGCTTCATACTAGCGGGGAGCACAGATACGCAGTATTTT. The entire variable domain, with the rest obtained from reference TRBV5-1 and TRBJ2-3, is as follows: KAGVTQTPRYLIKTRGQQVTLSCSPISGHRSVSWYQQTPGQGLQFLFEYFSETQRNKGNFPGRFSGRQFSNSRSEMNVSTLELGDSALYLCASSFILAGSTDTQYFGPGTRLTVL.

The gene calls are TRBV3-1 and TRBJ1-5, with 11 bases that match TRBD1. V gave up 3 bases and J gave up 4 bases; unmatched junction bases: 8. The CDR3 length is 17 residues. Germline-derived CDR1 and CDR2 are LGHDT and YNNKEL (reference sequence). The CDR3 sequence: CASSHTGTGGWNQPQHF. In nucleotides, the CDR3 is TGTGCCAGCAGCCATACCGGGACAGGGGGGTGGAATCAGCCCCAGCATTTT.

The sample holds one count of this clonotype. The chain uses TRBV29-1 and TRBJ2-5; TRBD2 aligns across 8 bases. The J call may be wrong; the DNA end is better matched by TRBJ2-1. Germline values: CDR1 SQVTM, CDR2 ANQGSEA. There are 14 residues in the CDR3. The CDR3 protein is CSVVGLAGDNEQFF. The DNA for the CDR3 is TGCAGCGTTGTTGGGCTAGCGGGCGACAATGAGCAGTTCTTC.

This clonotype has more than one count but fewer than ten. J is TRBJ2-5 and V is TRBV7-8; 8 bases map to TRBD2. This CDR3 contains 18 residues. The germline V gene has CDR1 SGHVS and CDR2 FQNEAQ. V gave up 5 bases and J gave up 4 bases; unmatched junction bases: 18. In DNA, the CDR3 is TGTGCCAGCAGCCCGAAACCAGAAGCGGGAGTTCGTGTAGAGACCCAGTACTTC. It yields the protein CASSPKPEAGVRVETQYF. Full variable domain (remainder filled in from reference TRBV7-8 and TRBJ2-5): GAGVSQSPRYKVAKRGQDVALRCDPISGHVSLFWYQQALGQGPEFLTYFQNEAQLDKSGLPSDRFFAERPEGSVSTLKIQRTQQEDSAVYLCASSPKPEAGVRVETQYFGPGTRLLVL.

This clonotype was seen ten or more times. J is TRBJ2-7 and V is TRBV4-2; no reliable D call. This CDR3 is 18 amino acids long. V lost 0 bases, J lost 2 bases, and 20 bases lay in between. Looked up from germline, CDR1 is LGHNA and CDR2 is YNFKEQ. The CDR3 loop is CASSQEYQSQAIPYEQYF. In DNA, the CDR3 is TGTGCCAGCAGCCAAGAATATCAGTCGCAGGCGATACCCTACGAGCAGTACTTC.

With regard to this clonotype: It is likely a read error, because the conserved phenylalanine at the end of the CDR3 is missing. The V and J genes are TRBV7-9 and TRBJ1-2, with 10 bases lining up with TRBD1. This CDR3 has 16 amino acids. Germline loops: CDR1 SEHNR, CDR2 FQNEAQ (reference sequence). V was clipped by 6 bases and J by 0 bases; unmatched bases: 7. The CDR3 region is CASSPGQGGPNYGYTL. CDR3 nucleotides: TGTGCCAGCAGTCCCGGACAGGGGGGCCCTAACTATGGCTACACCCTC.